The 24 T cell receptor beta chains reported below all come from one sample, sequenced in a study of T cells expressing NK-cell markers. Reanalyzing the 5' RACE reads, TCRdb keeps one entry per CDR3 protein, without DNA. The specimen's table records 550,000 to 600,000 distinct CDR3 sequences. The sample taken for sequencing was blood T cells: a sorted CD56 or NKG2C T cell subset, CD4+ or CD8+ T cells, or bulk PBMC T cells (not recorded which). The receptors originated from a man between 18 and 35 years old in good health.

This chain connects TRBV7-2 to TRBJ2-1; TCRdb reports TRBD2, a call that lacks DNA to check it against. CDR1 is SGHTA and CDR2 is FQGNSA in the germline V gene. This CDR3 has 16 amino acids. The CDR3 sequence is CASSLSGLAVYNEQFF.

The rearrangement joins TRBV2 to TRBJ2-2; absent DNA, TCRdb's TRBD1 call cannot be checked. The CDR3 sequence is 14 residues long. In germline, CDR1 is SNHLY, CDR2 FYNNEI. CDR3 loop: CASSESRAEVALFF.

The chain is built from TRBV5-1 and TRBJ2-5; TCRdb's D call of TRBD1 is untestable without DNA. The CDR3 covers 14 residues. CDR1 is SGHRS and CDR2 is YFSETQ in the germline V gene. Here the CDR3 reads CATSPDPGQETQYF.

The chain employs TRBV6-2 or TRBV6-3 and TRBJ2-4; the D call from TCRdb, TRBD1, cannot be confirmed without DNA. CDR3 size: 18 residues. Germline values: CDR1 MNHEY, CDR2 SVGEGT. CDR3 residues: CASSYRGQGSGAKNIQYF.

The chain employs TRBV30 and TRBJ2-2; lacking DNA, the TRBD1 call made by TCRdb goes unchecked. This CDR3 is built from 14 residues. The germline V gene has CDR1 GTSNPN and CDR2 SVGIG (reference sequence). The chain's CDR3 is CAWSRSGLIGELFF.

This chain links TRBV9 with TRBJ2-7; TCRdb lists TRBD2, though no DNA is available to test this call. The CDR3 is 16 amino acids. Germline-derived CDR1 and CDR2 are SGDLS and YYNGEE. The CDR3: CASRTPMAGISYEQYF.

The chain employs TRBV4-3 and TRBJ2-2. Germline V CDR1 and CDR2: LGHNA, YSLEER. The CDR3 contains 17 residues. CDR3 amino acids: CASSQDLATPITGELFF.

This chain joins TRBV20-1 and TRBJ2-7; TCRdb picks TRBD2, but there is no DNA to check that call. Germline-derived CDR1 and CDR2 are DFQATT and SNEGSKA (reference sequence). The length of the CDR3 is 16 residues. The CDR3 reads CSAGIEAGLQTYEQYF.

V usage is TRBV5-6 and J usage is TRBJ2-6; TCRdb gives TRBD2 as the D gene, but with no DNA this cannot be confirmed. The CDR3 totals 13 residues. CDR1 is SGHDT, CDR2 YYEEEE, per germline. The CDR3: CAGGSSGANVLTF.

The rearrangement uses TRBV12-3 or TRBV12-4 and TRBJ2-1. The CDR3 is made up of 12 amino acids. This CDR3 is CASRGPSVVQFF.

The chain recombines TRBV15 with TRBJ2-1. CDR1 and CDR2 from the germline V gene are LNHNV and YYDKDF (reference sequence). The CDR3 extends over 14 amino acids. The CDR3 here is CATSRRAPNNEQFF.

The CDR3 loop is CAISDAFQGVEAFF. The chain couples TRBV10-3 to TRBJ1-1; as DNA is missing, the TRBD1 call by TCRdb cannot be tested. CDR1 and CDR2 from the germline V gene are ENHRY and SYGVKD. CDR3 length equals 14 residues.

This chain links TRBV5-1 with TRBJ1-4. The CDR3 extends over 16 amino acids. CDR1 is SGHRS and CDR2 is YFSETQ in the germline V gene. CDR3 residues: CASSLAGLAGNEKLFF.

The J gene is TRBJ2-1, the V gene TRBV5-6; no DNA is available, so the TRBD2 call from TCRdb remains unchecked. CDR1 and CDR2 from the germline V gene are SGHDT and YYEEEE. CDR3 length: 15 residues. CDR3 sequence reads: CASSYRTSRRNEQFF.

The chain employs TRBV20-1 and TRBJ2-5; the D gene TCRdb calls, TRBD2, cannot be checked with no DNA. The CDR3 totals 16 residues. Germline V gene lookup returns CDR1 DFQATT and CDR2 SNEGSKA (reference sequence). Here the CDR3 reads CSARGTSGRSQETQYF.

This chain joins TRBV4-3 and TRBJ2-7. The CDR3 extends over 14 amino acids. CDR1 and CDR2 from the germline V gene are LGHNA and YSLEER. The CDR3 reads CASTQDSGPYEQYF.

The chain employs TRBV19 and TRBJ1-1. CDR1 is LNHDA and CDR2 is SQIVND in the germline V gene (reference sequence). The CDR3 is made up of 11 amino acids. The CDR3 spells CASTLLHEAFF.

The genes are TRBV18 and TRBJ1-2. Germline V gene lookup returns CDR1 KGHSH and CDR2 LQKENI. CDR3 length equals 16 residues. The CDR3 sequence is CASSPPNLERSYGYTF.

This rearrangement joins TRBV7-9 to TRBJ2-1; with no DNA, the TCRdb D assignment of TRBD2 cannot be verified. Germline CDR1 and CDR2: SEHNR and FQNEAQ (reference sequence). The CDR3 extends over 13 amino acids. CDR3 sequence reads: CASRRLAIDEQFF.

This rearrangement joins TRBV5-1 to TRBJ2-7. Germline V CDR1 and CDR2: SGHRS, YFSETQ. CDR3 length equals 11 residues. CDR3: CASGPVGEQYF.

The chain's CDR3 is CASSGEAWWYSNQPQHF. The rearrangement joins TRBV19 to TRBJ1-5. The CDR3 sequence is 17 residues long. Germline CDR1 is LNHDA and CDR2 is SQIVND (reference sequence).

V gene TRBV7-8 combines with J gene TRBJ2-7. The CDR3 loop spans 14 amino acids. Germline CDR1 is SGHVS and CDR2 is FQNEAQ. The CDR3: CASSLALVSYEQYF.

This chain uses TRBV12-3 or TRBV12-4 with TRBJ2-1; TCRdb picks TRBD2, but there is no DNA to check that call. The length of the CDR3 is 16 residues. The CDR3 loop is CASSGLAGGGYNEQFF.

The chain couples TRBV5-1 to TRBJ2-2. The CDR3 length is 13 residues. Germline CDR1 is SGHRS and CDR2 is YFSETQ. This CDR3 reads CASREHGTGELFF. Combining the CDR3 with reference TRBV5-1 and TRBJ2-2 gives the whole variable domain KAGVTQTPRYLIKTRGQQVTLSCSPISGHRSVSWYQQTPGQGLQFLFEYFSETQRNKGNFPGRFSGRQFSNSRSEMNVSTLELGDSALYLCASREHGTGELFFGEGSRLTVL.